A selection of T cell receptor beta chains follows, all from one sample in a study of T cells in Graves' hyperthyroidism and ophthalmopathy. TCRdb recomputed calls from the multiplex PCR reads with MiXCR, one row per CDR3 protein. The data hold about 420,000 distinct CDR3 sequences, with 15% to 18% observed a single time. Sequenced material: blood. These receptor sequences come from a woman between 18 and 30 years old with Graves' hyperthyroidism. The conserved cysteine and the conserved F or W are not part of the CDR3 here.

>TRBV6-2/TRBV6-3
ASSSLAGWSETQY
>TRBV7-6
ASSLTQGSGGEQY
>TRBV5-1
ASSAGLAVYNEQF
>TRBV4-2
ASSQGQREVEQY
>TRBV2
ARGGGGPRYNEQF
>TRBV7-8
ASSFTRTSGGPEQY
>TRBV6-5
ASSYSGGTARNIQY
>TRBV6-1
ASSIGTRGTTEAF
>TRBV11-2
ASSLRIHEQF
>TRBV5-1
ASSSGQGSSSRYEQY
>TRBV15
ATSRDLTGTDTQY
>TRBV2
ASQTGLDQY
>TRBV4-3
ASSQESGVGSPLH
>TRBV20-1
SARSQGNNQPQH
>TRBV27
ASSSRGQGILRSQPYEQY
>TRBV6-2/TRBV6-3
ASHQGGKNSPLH
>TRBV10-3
AISELQGANSPLH
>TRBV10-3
AISESEFAEGGNQPQH
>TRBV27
ASSLMNINSPLH
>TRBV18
ASSPPGQGSSNEKLF
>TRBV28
ASIQFDEQY
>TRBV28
ASSKRTGANQPQH
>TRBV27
ASSSSAGGLTNEKLF
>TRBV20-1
SARGRPPRGRGELF
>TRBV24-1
ATSDPTGRGGYT
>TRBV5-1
ASTTTGANYGYT
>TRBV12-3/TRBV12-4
ATQTGAGETQY
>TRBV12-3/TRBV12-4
ARPSSQGGYSTDTQY
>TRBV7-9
ASSLAAPRDPTGVGEAF
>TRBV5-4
ASSLVGTGGLGEQF
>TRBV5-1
ASSLTGADEQY
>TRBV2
ASFFLQGGSTNEKLF
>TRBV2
ASGLAENYEQY
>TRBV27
ASSPGLEETQY
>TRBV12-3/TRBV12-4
ASSFGQAGGPQH
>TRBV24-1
ATSDSRDRVEQY
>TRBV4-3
ASSQELAADYNEQF
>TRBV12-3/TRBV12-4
ASSRTIGQGGTEAF
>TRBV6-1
ASGQTGGAGELF
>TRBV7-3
ASSLGTASSYNEQF
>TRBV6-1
ASSGTTEAF
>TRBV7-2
ASSPRQGSLPQH
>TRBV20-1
STGQTHQPQH
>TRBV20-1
SAPQGYGYT
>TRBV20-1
SAPQPDTQY
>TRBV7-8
ASRRGRNNEQF
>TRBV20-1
SALRTGELF
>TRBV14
ASSRLLAGHLEYEQY
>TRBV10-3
SVGTAQETQY
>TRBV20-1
SASAGVNTGELF
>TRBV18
ASSPYSYNEQF
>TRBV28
ASSFLQPATNEKLF
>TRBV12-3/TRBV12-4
ASRWTGPSTDTQY
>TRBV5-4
ATRTGGRTEAF
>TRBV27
ASTGLAGGRTDTQY
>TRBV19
ASSRPPGQGIVFYDQPQH
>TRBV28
ASSSSGMVKPQH
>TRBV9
ASSAGMFTNSPLH
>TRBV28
ASSTQGSGIYGYT